Presented here are 5 T cell receptor beta chains from one specimen sequenced in a study of identical twins. TCRdb processed the 5' RACE reads anew with MiXCR; each CDR3 protein has one entry. The data contain 1.5 million or so distinct CDR3 sequences, less than 40% of them singletons. Material for sequencing was cord blood. Receptors originate from a newborn girl in good health.

This clonotype was found a few times. The chain joins TRBV27 to TRBJ1-4, with 8 bases that match TRBD1. CDR3 length equals 14 residues. J lost 7 bases, V lost 5 bases, and 6 bases had no gene match. Germline-derived CDR1 and CDR2 are MNHEY and SMNVEV (reference sequence). Here the CDR3 DNA reads TGTGCCAGCAGTCCCCGCAGGGGGCGTGAAAAACTGTTTTTT. Its protein product is CASSPRRGREKLFF.

This clonotype has a single count. A much larger clone lies a single base off, so this may be a read error. The conserved phenylalanine or tryptophan normally closing the CDR3 is absent here, so this likely arose from a read error. The chain joins TRBV29-1 to TRBJ2-7, with 11 bases fitting TRBD2. With 6 bases clipped from V and 4 bases from J, the junction kept 5 bases outside the gene matches. Per the germline V gene, CDR1 is SQVTM and CDR2 is ANQGSEA. The CDR3 contains 13 residues. The CDR3 region has the DNA TGCAGCGTCCTTAGCGGGAGGGCTTACGAGCAGTACCTC. It codes for CSVLSGRAYEQYL.

The CDR3 region has the DNA TGTGCCAGCAGTTTGTCCAACCGGGTCCCACACTACGAGCAGTACTTC. It is translated as CASSLSNRVPHYEQYF. The chain couples TRBV27 to TRBJ2-7; unclear D gene. The germline gives CDR1 MNHEY, CDR2 SMNVEV (reference sequence). This CDR3 is built from 16 residues. Trimming removed 3 bases at V and 3 bases at J, with 18 bases between.

This clonotype has more than one count but fewer than ten. The CDR3 nucleotides are TGCAGTGGCACAGGGGTGAACACTGAAGCTTTCTTT. Translated, it gives CSGTGVNTEAFF. V and J are TRBV20-1 and TRBJ1-1; 7 nucleotides align to TRBD1. CDR3 size: 12 residues. Looked up from germline, CDR1 is DFQATT and CDR2 is SNEGSKA (reference sequence). V lost 7 bases and J lost 0; bases outside the gene matches: 2.

This rearrangement joins TRBV4-2 to TRBJ2-1; 7 nucleotides align to TRBD2. The CDR3 totals 18 residues. The germline V gene has CDR1 LGHNA and CDR2 YNFKEQ. V dropped 4 bases and J dropped 4; count of bases not matched to a gene: 16. The CDR3 region is CASSPDGDYPSAYNEQFF. The CDR3 DNA follows: TGTGCCAGCAGCCCAGACGGGGACTACCCGTCAGCATACAATGAGCAGTTCTTC.